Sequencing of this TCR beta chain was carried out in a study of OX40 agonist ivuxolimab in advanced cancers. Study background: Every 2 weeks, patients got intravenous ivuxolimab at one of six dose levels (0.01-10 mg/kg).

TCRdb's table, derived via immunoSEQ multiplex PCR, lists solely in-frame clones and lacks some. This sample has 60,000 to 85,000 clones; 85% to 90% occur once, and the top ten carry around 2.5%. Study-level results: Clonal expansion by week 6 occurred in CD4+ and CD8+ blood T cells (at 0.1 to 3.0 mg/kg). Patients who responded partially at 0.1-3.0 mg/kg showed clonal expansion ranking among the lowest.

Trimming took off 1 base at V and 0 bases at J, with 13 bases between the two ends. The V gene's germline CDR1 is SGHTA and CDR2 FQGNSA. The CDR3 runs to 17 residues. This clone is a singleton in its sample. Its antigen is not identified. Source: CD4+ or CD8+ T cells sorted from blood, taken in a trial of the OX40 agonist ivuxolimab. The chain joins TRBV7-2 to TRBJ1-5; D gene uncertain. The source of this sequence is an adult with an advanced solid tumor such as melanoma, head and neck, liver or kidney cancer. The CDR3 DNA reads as TGTGCCAGCAGCTTAGAATCCCCTTACAATAGCAATCAGCCCCAGCATTTT. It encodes CASSLESPYNSNQPQHF. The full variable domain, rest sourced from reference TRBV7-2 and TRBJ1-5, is GAGVSQSPSNKVTEKGKDVELRCDPISGHTALYWYRQSLGQGLEFLIYFQGNSAPDKSGLPSDRFSAERTGGSVSTLTIQRTQQEDSAVYLCASSLESPYNSNQPQHFGDGTRLSIL.